Below, 20 T cell receptor beta chains from the same sample are listed, as sequenced in a study of T cells in Graves' hyperthyroidism and ophthalmopathy. TCR beta CDR3 regions were amplified from RNA transcripts. First-round RT-PCR with HTBI primers amplified the TCR CDR3 region. TCRdb redid the calling of the multiplex PCR reads with MiXCR, one entry per CDR3 protein. The profile shows over 650,000 distinct CDR3 sequences, nearly 45% of them singletons. Sequences were obtained from peripheral blood or thyroid tissue (not recorded which). The source of these receptors is an adult man with Graves' disease, either hyperthyroidism or ophthalmopathy (not recorded which).

The rearrangement uses TRBV20-1 and TRBJ2-7; 7 positions agree with TRBD1. This CDR3 has 16 residues. V lost 3 bases, J lost 4 bases, and 15 bases stayed unmatched. Germline V gives CDR1 DFQATT, CDR2 SNEGSKA (reference sequence). This chain's CDR3 is CSASAGATGYSYEQYF. The CDR3 bases are TGCAGTGCTAGTGCCGGAGCGACAGGGTATTCGTACGAGCAGTACTTC.

This rearrangement joins TRBV20-1 to TRBJ1-6; 7 bases fit TRBD1. V was pared by 6 bases and J by 5 bases, with 4 bases of the junction left unmatched. The CDR3 extends over 13 amino acids. The germline gives CDR1 DFQATT, CDR2 SNEGSKA (reference sequence). In DNA form, the CDR3 reads TGCAGTGCACCCGGGACAGATAATTCACCCCTCCACTTT. Translating it yields CSAPGTDNSPLHF.

As to this clonotype: A read error may account for a junction end that differs from germline. This chain links TRBV7-3 with TRBJ1-2; possible D gene TRBD1, 5 bases. The germline gives CDR1 SGHTA, CDR2 FQGTGA. The CDR3 runs to 15 residues. CDR3 in amino acids: CASSQRDQANYGYTF. CDR3 nucleotides: TGCGCCAGCAGCCAACGGGACCAAGCTAACTATGGCTACACCTTC.

In its sample, this clonotype was seen a few times. The chain couples TRBV14 to TRBJ1-3; 8 bases agree with TRBD1. Germline CDR1 and CDR2: SGHDN and FVKESK. CDR3 size: 17 residues. V dropped 1 base and J dropped 1; count of bases not matched to a gene: 6. DNA for the CDR3: TGTGCCAGCAGCCAAGTTCGACAGGGGTATTCTGGAAACACCATATATTTT. Translation gives CASSQVRQGYSGNTIYF.

In this sample, this clonotype turned up a few times. The chain has TRBV20-1 and TRBJ2-7; TRBD2 matches at 7 bases. The CDR3 loop spans 14 amino acids. The V segment lost 1 base and the J segment 2 bases; nucleotides outside the gene matches: 5. Germline assignment: CDR1 DFQATT and CDR2 SNEGSKA (reference sequence). The CDR3 nucleotides are TGCAGTGCTAGAGCTAGCGGCATAACCTACGAGCAGTACTTC. It codes for CSARASGITYEQYF.

This clonotype was counted a few times. The V and J genes are TRBV20-1 and TRBJ1-2, with D tentatively TRBD1 (6 bases). CDR1 is DFQATT and CDR2 is SNEGSKA in the germline V gene (reference sequence). This CDR3 has 12 amino acids. V was shortened by 3 bases and J by 8 bases, with 13 bases between the two germline ends. CDR3 in amino acids: CSASSRGSGYTF. In DNA form, the CDR3 reads TGCAGTGCTAGCTCCAGGGGAAGCGGCTACACCTTC.

This clonotype was detected only a few times. This rearrangement joins TRBV19 to TRBJ1-4, with D perhaps TRBD1 (5 bases). The V end was cut by 3 bases, the J end by 5 bases, with 10 bases between. CDR1 is LNHDA, CDR2 SQIVND, per germline (reference sequence). The CDR3 has 14 residues. CDR3: CASSIGQGNEKLFF. As DNA, the CDR3 is TGTGCCAGTAGTATTGGCCAGGGAAATGAAAAACTGTTTTTT.

The chain is built from TRBV29-1 and TRBJ1-3; D gene uncertain. Germline V gene data show CDR1 as SQVTM and CDR2 as ANQGSEA. The V gene lost 0 bases and the J gene lost 4 bases, with 10 bases spanning the gap. This CDR3 comprises 14 residues. CDR3 nucleotides: TGCAGCGTTGAAGAAACTAGCGCCGGAAACACCATATATTTT. This encodes CSVEETSAGNTIYF.

Worth noting for this clonotype: A much more abundant neighbour one base away suggests this may be a read error. The V and J genes are TRBV10-3 and TRBJ2-5, with TRBD1 as a possible D gene (6 bases). CDR1 is ENHRY and CDR2 is SYGVKD in the germline V gene. This CDR3 comprises 14 residues. The V gene lost 3 bases and the J gene lost 4 bases, with 12 bases spanning the gap. Here the CDR3 reads CAISEDHRAETQYF. In DNA, the CDR3 is TGTGCCATCAGTGAAGATCACAGGGCAGAGACCCAGTACTTC.

This clonotype was recorded many times. This rearrangement joins TRBV10-3 to TRBJ1-4, with 8 bases matching TRBD1. V trimming: 2 bases; J trimming: 8 bases; junction bases outside the gene matches: 10. The CDR3 sequence is 16 residues long. Germline V gives CDR1 ENHRY, CDR2 SYGVKD. CDR3 in amino acids: CAISEPSTGEGEKLFF. CDR3 bases: TGTGCCATCAGTGAGCCATCGACAGGGGAGGGCGAAAAACTGTTTTTT.

The chain recombines TRBV7-4 with TRBJ2-5; D is ambiguous. The germline gives CDR1 SGHVT, CDR2 SQSDAQ. V lost 1 base, J lost 4 bases, and 13 bases lay in between. CDR3 size: 15 residues. The chain's CDR3 is CASSLGPAIGETQYF. The CDR3 bases are TGTGCCAGCAGCTTAGGCCCAGCGATCGGAGAGACCCAGTACTTC.

This clonotype has at least ten counts. The chain links TRBV20-1 to TRBJ1-1, with D hard to call. Between the trimmed V and J ends, which lost 3 bases and 2 bases, there was a span of 7 bases. CDR1 is DFQATT and CDR2 is SNEGSKA in the germline V gene (reference sequence). The CDR3 spans 12 residues. CDR3 region: CSARYGNTEAFF. In DNA form, the CDR3 reads TGCAGTGCTAGGTACGGAAACACTGAAGCTTTCTTT.

V is TRBV9 and J is TRBJ1-5, with a weak D call TRBD1 (6 bases). The CDR3 is made up of 15 amino acids. Germline V gene data show CDR1 as SGDLS and CDR2 as YYNGEE. V was pared by 4 bases and J by 4 bases, with 15 bases between. The CDR3, as DNA: TGTGCCAGCAGCTGGGGGGGGGCGACGAATCAGCCCCAGCATTTT. This sequence encodes CASSWGGATNQPQHF.

The table lists this clonotype with many counts. This rearrangement joins TRBV20-1 to TRBJ2-7; D perhaps matches TRBD1 (5 bases). The germline gives CDR1 DFQATT, CDR2 SNEGSKA (reference sequence). This CDR3 comprises 12 residues. V lost 6 bases, J lost 2 bases, and 11 bases lay in between. The CDR3 coding sequence is TGCAGTGCAGGACACGTCCCCTACGAGCAGTACTTC. It specifies CSAGHVPYEQYF.

The table lists this clonotype with a few counts. This chain joins TRBV20-1 and TRBJ1-2, with TRBD1 identical over 7 bases. Germline loops: CDR1 DFQATT, CDR2 SNEGSKA (reference sequence). The CDR3 is made up of 18 amino acids. The V and J ends lost 0 bases and 4 bases, in that order; junction bases with no gene match: 17. The CDR3 bases are TGCAGTGCTAGAGACTCTTTGACACTGGAGGGGGCTCGCTATGGCTACACCTTC. Translating gives CSARDSLTLEGARYGYTF.

A few counts support this clonotype. This chain joins TRBV5-1 and TRBJ1-6; 7 bases agree with TRBD1. The junction had 13 bases not matched to a gene; V was cut back by 4 bases and J by 6 bases. The germline V gene has CDR1 SGHRS and CDR2 YFSETQ. The CDR3 has 17 amino acids. CDR3: CASSLTFPGQINSPLHF. DNA of the CDR3: TGCGCCAGCAGCCTTACCTTTCCGGGACAGATTAATTCACCCCTCCACTTT. Full variable domain (outside the CDR3, taken from reference TRBV5-1 and TRBJ1-6): KAGVTQTPRYLIKTRGQQVTLSCSPISGHRSVSWYQQTPGQGLQFLFEYFSETQRNKGNFPGRFSGRQFSNSRSEMNVSTLELGDSALYLCASSLTFPGQINSPLHFGNGTRLTVT.

This clonotype came up many times. V gene TRBV19 combines with J gene TRBJ1-5; 7 bases are a match to TRBD1. The germline V gene encodes CDR1 LNHDA and CDR2 SQIVND (reference sequence). This CDR3 has 14 amino acids. V trimming: 0 bases; J trimming: 14 bases; junction bases outside the gene matches: 10. CDR3 loop: CASSIDGGRGGKHF. For the CDR3, the DNA is TGTGCCAGTAGTATAGACGGAGGCAGGGGGGGAAAGCATTTT.

A remark on this clonotype: A much larger clone lies a single base off, so this may be a read error. The CDR3, as DNA: TGTGCCAGCAGTGAGTCCCAGTACTTC. Residues: CASSESQYF. The chain couples TRBV7-9 to TRBJ2-5; no firm D call. Germline V gene data show CDR1 as SEHNR and CDR2 as FQNEAQ (reference sequence). The CDR3 totals 9 residues. V shed 6 bases and J shed 9 bases, with 5 bases lying between them.

Points on this clonotype: A much bigger clone sits one base away, suggesting this may be a read error. This chain connects TRBV9 to TRBJ1-1, with D unresolved. The CDR3 sequence is 8 residues long. Per germline, CDR1 SGDLS and CDR2 YYNGEE. Trimming cost V 7 bases and J 10 bases, with 5 bases left between them. This chain's CDR3 is CASSRAFF. CDR3 nucleotides: TGTGCCAGCTCCAGAGCTTTCTTT.

The V gene is TRBV6-1, the J gene TRBJ2-2, with unresolved D. V dropped 6 bases and J dropped 0 bases, with 17 bases sitting between them. In germline, CDR1 is MNHNS, CDR2 SASEGT. The CDR3 covers 17 residues. The CDR3 DNA is TGTGCCAGCAGAGGACCTAATAGGACGGCGAACACCGGGGAGCTGTTTTTT. Protein product: CASRGPNRTANTGELFF.